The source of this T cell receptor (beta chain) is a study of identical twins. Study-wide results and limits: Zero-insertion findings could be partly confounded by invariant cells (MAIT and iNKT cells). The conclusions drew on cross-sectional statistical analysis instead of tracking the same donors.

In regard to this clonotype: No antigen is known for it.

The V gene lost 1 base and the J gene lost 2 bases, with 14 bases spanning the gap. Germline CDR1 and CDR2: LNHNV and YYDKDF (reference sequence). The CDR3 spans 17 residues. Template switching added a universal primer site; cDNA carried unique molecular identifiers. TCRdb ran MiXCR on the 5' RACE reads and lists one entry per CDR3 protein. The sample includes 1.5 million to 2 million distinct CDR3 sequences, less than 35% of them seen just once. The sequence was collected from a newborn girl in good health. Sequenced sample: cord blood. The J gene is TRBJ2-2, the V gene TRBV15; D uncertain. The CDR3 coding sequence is TGTGCCACCAGCAGAGTTCGGGTAGCCACCAACACCGGGGAGCTGTTTTTT. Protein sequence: CATSRVRVATNTGELFF.